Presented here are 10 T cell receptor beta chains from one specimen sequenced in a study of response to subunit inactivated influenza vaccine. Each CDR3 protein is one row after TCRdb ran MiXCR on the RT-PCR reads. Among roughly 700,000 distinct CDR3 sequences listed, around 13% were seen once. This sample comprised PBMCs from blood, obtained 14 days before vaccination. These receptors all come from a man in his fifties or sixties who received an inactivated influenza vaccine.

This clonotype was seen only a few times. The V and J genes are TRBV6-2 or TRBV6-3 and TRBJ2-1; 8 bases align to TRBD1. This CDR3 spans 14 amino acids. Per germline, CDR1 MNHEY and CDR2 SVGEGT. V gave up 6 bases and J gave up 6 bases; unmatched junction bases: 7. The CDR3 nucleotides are TGTGCCAGCAGCGGACAGGGATCCGGCAATGAGCAGTTCTTC. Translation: CASSGQGSGNEQFF.

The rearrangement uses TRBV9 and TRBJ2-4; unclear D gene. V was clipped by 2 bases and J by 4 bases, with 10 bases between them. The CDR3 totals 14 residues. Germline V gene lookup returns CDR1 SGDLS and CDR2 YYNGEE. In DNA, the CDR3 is TGTGCCAGCAGCGTCGACGGATCTAAAAACATTCAGTACTTC. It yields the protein CASSVDGSKNIQYF. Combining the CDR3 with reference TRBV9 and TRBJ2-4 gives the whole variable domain DSGVTQTPKHLITATGQRVTLRCSPRSGDLSVYWYQQSLDQGLQFLIQYYNGEERAKGNILERFSAQQFPDLHSELNLSSLELGDSALYFCASSVDGSKNIQYFGAGTRLSVL.

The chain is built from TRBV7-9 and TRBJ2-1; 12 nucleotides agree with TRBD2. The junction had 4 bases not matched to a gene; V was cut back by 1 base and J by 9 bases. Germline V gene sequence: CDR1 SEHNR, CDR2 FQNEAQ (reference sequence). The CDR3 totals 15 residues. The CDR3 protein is CASSLGASGGVEQFF. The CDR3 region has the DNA TGTGCCAGCAGCTTAGGGGCTAGCGGGGGGGTTGAGCAGTTCTTC.

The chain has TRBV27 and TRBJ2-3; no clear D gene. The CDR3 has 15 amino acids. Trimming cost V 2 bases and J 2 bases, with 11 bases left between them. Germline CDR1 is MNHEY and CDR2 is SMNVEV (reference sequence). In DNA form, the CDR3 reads TGTGCCAGCAGTTTAAATCGGGCCCCCACAGATACGCAGTATTTT. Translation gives CASSLNRAPTDTQYF.

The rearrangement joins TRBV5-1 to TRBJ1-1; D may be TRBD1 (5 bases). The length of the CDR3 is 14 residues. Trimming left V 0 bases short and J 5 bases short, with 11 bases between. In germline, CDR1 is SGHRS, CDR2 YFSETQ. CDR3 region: CASSLAIEGTEAFF. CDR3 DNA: TGCGCCAGCAGCTTGGCGATAGAGGGGACTGAAGCTTTCTTT.

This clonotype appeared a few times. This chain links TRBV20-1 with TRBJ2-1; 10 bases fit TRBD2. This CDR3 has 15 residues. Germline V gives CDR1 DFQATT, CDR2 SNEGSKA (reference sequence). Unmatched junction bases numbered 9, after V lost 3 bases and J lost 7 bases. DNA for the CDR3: TGCAGTGCTAGTCTGCTAGCGGGAGTGAGGAATGAGCAGTTCTTC. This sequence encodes CSASLLAGVRNEQFF.

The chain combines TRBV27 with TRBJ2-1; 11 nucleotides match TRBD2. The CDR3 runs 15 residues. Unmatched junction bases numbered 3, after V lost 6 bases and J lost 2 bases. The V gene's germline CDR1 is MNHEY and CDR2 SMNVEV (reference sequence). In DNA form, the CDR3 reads TGTGCCAGCAGATTGACTAGCGGGACCTACAATGAGCAGTTCTTC. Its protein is CASRLTSGTYNEQFF.

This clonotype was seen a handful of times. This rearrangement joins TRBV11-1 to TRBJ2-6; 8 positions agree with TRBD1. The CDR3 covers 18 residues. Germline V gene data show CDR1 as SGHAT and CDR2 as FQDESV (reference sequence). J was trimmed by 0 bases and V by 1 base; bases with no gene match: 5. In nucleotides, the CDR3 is TGTGCCAGCAGCTTAGGACAGGGGCTCCTCTCTGGGGCCAACGTCCTGACTTTC. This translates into CASSLGQGLLSGANVLTF.

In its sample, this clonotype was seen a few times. CDR3 in amino acids: CASSLVTGRVTQYF. CDR3 in DNA: TGTGCCAGCAGCTTGGTTACCGGTCGGGTGACCCAGTACTTC. The chain carries TRBV5-6 and TRBJ2-5, with unresolved D. Trimming shortened V by 0 bases and J by 7 bases, and 13 bases separated the two germline ends. CDR3 length: 14 amino acids. CDR1 SGHDT and CDR2 YYEEEE come from the germline V gene.

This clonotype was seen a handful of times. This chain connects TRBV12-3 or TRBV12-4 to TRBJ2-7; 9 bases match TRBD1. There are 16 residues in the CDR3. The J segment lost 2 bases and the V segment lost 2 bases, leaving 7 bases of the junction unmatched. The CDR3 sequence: CASSLRGQGTPYEQYF. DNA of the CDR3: TGTGCCAGCAGTTTAAGGGGACAGGGAACCCCCTACGAGCAGTACTTC.